The 23 T cell receptor beta chains below come from one sample, sequenced in a study of technical replicates of blood from several donors. Assay: immunoSEQ multiplex PCR; the TCRdb copy retains only in-frame clones and omits some. This repertoire shows approximately 100,000 clones, 96% found once; its top ten account for over 0.2%. The sample was T cells isolated from PBMCs. These receptors were taken from a human donor in good health.

V and J are TRBV27 and TRBJ2-1; possible D gene TRBD1, 6 bases. Trimming stripped 6 bases from V and 2 bases from J, with 11 bases between. The CDR3 runs 14 residues. Germline CDR1 MNHEY, CDR2 SMNVEV (reference sequence). CDR3 loop: CASSTGHPYNEQFF. The DNA of the CDR3 is TGTGCCAGCAGCACGGGACACCCCTACAATGAGCAGTTCTTC.

The chain recombines TRBV4-1 with TRBJ2-1; D is possibly TRBD1 (5 bases). From germline, CDR1 is MGHRA and CDR2 YSYEKL. The V end lost 5 bases, the J end lost 8 bases, and 19 bases lay between the germline ends. The CDR3 loop spans 15 amino acids. The chain's CDR3 is CASSGEGVSTDEQFF. DNA of the CDR3: TGCGCCAGCAGCGGAGAAGGGGTTAGCACGGATGAGCAGTTCTTC.

The chain uses TRBV6-5 and TRBJ2-1, with 8 nucleotides matching TRBD1. V shed 7 bases, J shed 4 bases, and the junction held 9 bases outside the gene matches. CDR3 length equals 15 residues. The germline V gene has CDR1 MNHEY and CDR2 SVGAGI. The DNA for the CDR3 is TGTGCCAGCACCAGGACAGGGTCCCGGTACAATGAGCAGTTCTTC. It yields the protein CASTRTGSRYNEQFF.

The gene calls are TRBV19 and TRBJ1-5; 7 bases are a match to TRBD1. The germline gives CDR1 LNHDA, CDR2 SQIVND (reference sequence). Unmatched junction bases numbered 7, after V lost 5 bases and J lost 6 bases. The CDR3 is 14 residues long. Here the CDR3 reads CASSFYQGGQPQHF. As DNA, the CDR3 is TGTGCCAGTAGTTTCTATCAGGGGGGTCAGCCCCAGCATTTT.

The rearrangement links TRBV19 to TRBJ1-5; 7 nucleotides agree with TRBD1. J gave up 3 bases and V 5 bases, and 4 bases lay outside the gene matches. The length of the CDR3 is 14 residues. Per the germline V gene, CDR1 is LNHDA and CDR2 is SQIVND (reference sequence). In DNA, the CDR3 is TGTGCCAGTAGTCCGGACAGGCTCAATCAGCCCCAGCATTTT. Its protein is CASSPDRLNQPQHF.

CDR3 bases: TGTGCCAGCAATTCTTTGAACACTGAAGCTTTCTTT. Translating gives CASNSLNTEAFF. The rearrangement links TRBV28 to TRBJ1-1, with unresolved D. Trimming took off 7 bases at V and 0 bases at J, with 6 bases between the two ends. CDR1 MDHEN and CDR2 SYDVKM come from the germline V gene. This CDR3 spans 12 amino acids.

This chain links TRBV5-6 with TRBJ2-7; 8 bases line up with TRBD1. Germline V gene data show CDR1 as SGHDT and CDR2 as YYEEEE. Trimming at V came to 3 bases and at J to 4 bases, leaving 9 bases not matched to a gene. This CDR3 has 15 amino acids. CDR3 in DNA: TGTGCCAGCAGCTCGCCCGGACAGGGAACGTACGAGCAGTACTTC. This sequence encodes CASSSPGQGTYEQYF.

This clone has a single count. The chain joins TRBV4-1 to TRBJ1-4; 9 bases agree with TRBD1. Looked up from germline, CDR1 is MGHRA and CDR2 is YSYEKL. CDR3 size: 17 residues. J was trimmed by 5 bases and V by 1 base; bases with no gene match: 8. CDR3 nucleotides: TGCGCCAGCAGCCAAGGTTCGGCCGGGACAGGGAATGAAAAACTGTTTTTT. It yields the protein CASSQGSAGTGNEKLFF.

This clone was observed a single time. The chain employs TRBV7-3 and TRBJ2-5, with a tentative D call TRBD1 (6 bases). V was clipped by 5 bases and J by 3 bases, with 10 bases between them. Per the germline V gene, CDR1 is SGHTA and CDR2 is FQGTGA. The CDR3 covers 13 residues. In DNA, the CDR3 is TGTGCCAGCAGCCCCGGACAGAAAGAGACCCAGTACTTC. It codes for CASSPGQKETQYF.

The genes are TRBV10-1 and TRBJ2-5; maybe TRBD2 (5 bases). Germline V gene data show CDR1 as WNHNN and CDR2 as SYGVQD (reference sequence). The CDR3 runs to 13 residues. V lost 10 bases to trimming and J lost 4 bases, with 16 bases between them. The CDR3 region is CATRARAGETQYF. The CDR3 nucleotides read TGCGCCACCCGAGCGAGGGCAGGAGAGACCCAGTACTTC.

The chain employs TRBV25-1 and TRBJ1-4, with TRBD1 as a possible D gene (5 bases). V dropped 6 bases and J dropped 4 bases, with 12 bases sitting between them. This CDR3 region has 14 residues. Germline loops: CDR1 MGHDK, CDR2 SYGVNS. CDR3 residues: CASREGQLNEKLFF. As DNA, the CDR3 is TGTGCCAGCAGAGAAGGACAACTTAATGAAAAACTGTTTTTT.

This clone has a handful of counts. V is TRBV6-5 and J is TRBJ1-1, with 10 bases that match TRBD1. CDR3 length equals 15 residues. V was clipped by 2 bases and J by 6 bases; unmatched bases: 6. CDR1 and CDR2 (germline): MNHEY, SVGAGI. CDR3 in DNA: TGTGCCAGCAGTTACCCCGCGACAGGGGGCTCTGAAGCTTTCTTT. Translated: CASSYPATGGSEAFF.

The V and J genes are TRBV5-5 and TRBJ2-7; D is unclear. CDR1 and CDR2 from the germline V gene are SGHKS and YYEKEE (reference sequence). V was trimmed by 2 bases and J by 4 bases, leaving 10 bases between them. CDR3 length: 13 residues. CDR3 DNA: TGTGCCAGCAGCTTTGACAACCCGTACGAGCAGTACTTC. Translated: CASSFDNPYEQYF.

This chain connects TRBV2 to TRBJ2-2; the match to TRBD2 covers 10 bases. V trimming: 8 bases; J trimming: 5 bases; junction bases outside the gene matches: 14. The CDR3 is made up of 17 amino acids. Germline V CDR1 and CDR2: SNHLY, FYNNEI. CDR3 DNA: TGTGCCAGCGGGGGGTTAGCGGGAGGTTTTGGGACCGGGGAGCTGTTTTTT. Its translation is CASGGLAGGFGTGELFF. The full variable domain, rest sourced from reference TRBV2 and TRBJ2-2, is EPEVTQTPSHQVTQMGQEVILRCVPISNHLYFYWYRQILGQKVEFLVSFYNNEISEKSEIFDDQFSVERPDGSNFTLKIRSTKLEDSAMYFCASGGLAGGFGTGELFFGEGSRLTVL.

This clone has just one count. The V call is TRBV28, the J call TRBJ2-5; 10 bases fit TRBD1. With V trimmed by 5 bases and J by 5 bases, 8 bases remained unmatched. The germline CDR1 and CDR2 sequences are MDHEN and SYDVKM. The CDR3 has 15 residues. This CDR3 is CASSLTGGAGETQYF. Written as DNA, the CDR3 is TGTGCCAGCAGTCTGACAGGGGGCGCTGGGGAGACCCAGTACTTC.

The rearrangement links TRBV2 to TRBJ2-1; TRBD1 aligns across 10 bases. From germline, CDR1 is SNHLY and CDR2 FYNNEI. The V segment lost 10 bases and the J segment 6 bases; nucleotides outside the gene matches: 6. There are 13 residues in the CDR3. CDR3: CATGGTGANEQFF. CDR3 nucleotides: TGTGCCACTGGGGGGACAGGGGCCAATGAGCAGTTCTTC.

J is TRBJ2-1 and V is TRBV5-6, with D hard to call. CDR1 is SGHDT and CDR2 is YYEEEE in the germline V gene. V shed 4 bases and J shed 0 bases, with 20 bases lying between them. The CDR3 covers 18 residues. The CDR3 sequence: CASSHEVRLDDSYNEQFF. DNA of the CDR3: TGTGCCAGCAGCCATGAGGTCCGGTTAGACGACTCCTACAATGAGCAGTTCTTC.

The chain joins TRBV11-3 to TRBJ1-1; maybe TRBD1 (5 bases). The germline CDR1 and CDR2 sequences are SGHNT and YENEEA. V lost 2 bases and J 3 bases, leaving 10 bases between the germline ends. There are 14 residues in the CDR3. The CDR3 sequence is CASSLRQPYTEAFF. For the CDR3, the DNA is TGTGCCAGCAGCTTACGACAGCCATACACTGAAGCTTTCTTT.

The chain is built from TRBV20-1 and TRBJ2-1, with 8 bases lining up with TRBD2. J was trimmed by 11 bases and V by 6 bases; bases with no gene match: 6. CDR3 length equals 11 residues. The germline V gene encodes CDR1 DFQATT and CDR2 SNEGSKA (reference sequence). The CDR3 here is CSAVLAAQQFF. DNA for the CDR3: TGCAGTGCGGTACTAGCGGCTCAGCAGTTCTTC.

Only a few counts were recorded for this clone. This chain links TRBV6-1 with TRBJ1-1, with a possible D match to TRBD1 (6 bases). The V gene lost 4 bases and the J gene lost 5 bases, with 14 bases spanning the gap. This CDR3 region has 14 residues. From germline, CDR1 is MNHNS and CDR2 SASEGT. The CDR3 bases are TGTGCCAGCAGTGGGGGGCAGGGACGGACTGAAGCTTTCTTT. Protein product: CASSGGQGRTEAFF.

This sequence joins TRBV5-4 and TRBJ1-5; no clear D gene. Germline loops: CDR1 SGHNT, CDR2 YYREEE (reference sequence). V lost 3 bases and J lost 0, with 7 bases in between. CDR3 length: 14 residues. CDR3 protein: CASSSFGSNQPQHF. CDR3 DNA sequence: TGTGCCAGCAGCTCCTTCGGTAGCAATCAGCCCCAGCATTTT.

The V gene is TRBV18, the J gene TRBJ2-7; 8 bases are shared with TRBD2. The V segment lost 2 bases and the J segment 2 bases; nucleotides outside the gene matches: 11. Germline assignment: CDR1 KGHSH and CDR2 LQKENI. There are 17 residues in the CDR3. As DNA, the CDR3 is TGTGCCAGCTCACCATCCGCTGGCACTAGCGGAGCCTACGAGCAGTACTTC. It translates to CASSPSAGTSGAYEQYF.

This clone was detected only once. This rearrangement joins TRBV6-5 to TRBJ2-7, with D maybe TRBD2 (5 bases). Trimming left V 1 base short and J 5 bases short, with 9 bases between. This CDR3 contains 13 residues. The germline V gene has CDR1 MNHEY and CDR2 SVGAGI. Here the CDR3 reads CASSYFSGNEQYF. For the CDR3, the DNA is TGTGCCAGCAGTTACTTTTCGGGGAACGAGCAGTACTTC.